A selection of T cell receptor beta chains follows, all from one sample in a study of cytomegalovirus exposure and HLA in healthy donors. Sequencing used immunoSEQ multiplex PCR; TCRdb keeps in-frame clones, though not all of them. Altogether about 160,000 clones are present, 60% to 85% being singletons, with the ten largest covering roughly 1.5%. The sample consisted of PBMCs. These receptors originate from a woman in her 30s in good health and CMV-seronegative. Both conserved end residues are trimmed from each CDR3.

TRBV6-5 ASSEGGGYEKLF
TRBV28 ASSSERGLLYGYT
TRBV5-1 ASSLLQGLNTEAF
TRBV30 AWTRAGGQPQH
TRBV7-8 ASSLRARSNQPQH
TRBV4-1 ASSRVKGVVEAF
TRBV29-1 SVTVDEKLF
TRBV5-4 ASSFETSGGPREQY
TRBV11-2 ASSPVVRTSGEQY
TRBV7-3 ASSDSRNIQY
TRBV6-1 ASSEAIRHRGNSPLH
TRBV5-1 ASSQQSDRDNSPLH
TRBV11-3 ASSLGADNEQF
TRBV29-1 SVTGLLPAGGELF
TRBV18 ASSPKPGSGTEAF
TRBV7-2 ASSLVSRGGTDTQY
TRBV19 ASSGTGSSYEQY
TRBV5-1 ASRGQVVEAGANVLT
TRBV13 ASSLGGQDYGYT
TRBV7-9 ASSHWTASNEKLF
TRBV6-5 ASRSGTGDNEQF
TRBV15 ATSREVSGNYEQY
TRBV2 ASSVGDSYQETQY
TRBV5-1 ASSAGTTQETQY
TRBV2 ASSPQTGELF
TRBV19 ASSKYREGNTEAF
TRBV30 AWSDRRSGGKNTEAF
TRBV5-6 ASSLVGQGAF
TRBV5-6 ASSRANYGYT
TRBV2 ASSPRVDQPQH
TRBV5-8 ASSPRNDRDSEAF
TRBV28 ASSLGQYEAF
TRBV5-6 ASSFRDRGINSPLH
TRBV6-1 ASSGSQYPSSQETQY
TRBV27 ASSDHPDSGYGYT